The 9 T cell receptor beta chains in this list originate from one sample, sequenced in a study of cytomegalovirus exposure and HLA in healthy donors. PCR employed 60 Vbeta and 13 Jbeta primers. Profiled with immunoSEQ multiplex PCR; TCRdb holds only in-frame clones, not every one. The sample holds about 130,000 clones; less than 85% are singletons and the top ten take 1% to 1.5%. Sequenced: PBMCs. These receptors came from a female donor in good health and CMV-seronegative.

This clone was detected a few times. The genes are TRBV5-8 and TRBJ2-2; tentative D call: TRBD1 (5 bases). The CDR3 has 15 amino acids. Trimming cost V 4 bases and J 4 bases, with 14 bases left between them. Per the germline V gene, CDR1 is SGHTS and CDR2 is YDEGEE. DNA of the CDR3: TGTGCCAGCAGCCTATACAGGATAAGCACCGGGGAGCTGTTTTTT. The encoded protein is CASSLYRISTGELFF.

This clone was observed a few times. The chain links TRBV7-8 to TRBJ1-5, with TRBD1 matching over 9 bases. The CDR3 contains 15 residues. Germline assignment: CDR1 SGHVS and CDR2 FQNEAQ. V gave up 5 bases and J gave up 6 bases; unmatched junction bases: 8. CDR3 protein: CASSPFRDRAQPQHF. The CDR3, as DNA: TGTGCCAGCAGCCCTTTTAGGGACAGGGCTCAGCCCCAGCATTTT.

The rearrangement joins TRBV5-1 to TRBJ1-5; D gene unclear. Germline loops: CDR1 SGHRS, CDR2 YFSETQ. The CDR3 runs 14 residues. The germline V and J ends were trimmed by 5 bases and 1 base, with 10 bases remaining between them. The CDR3 region is CASSSGISNQPQHF. DNA for the CDR3: TGCGCCAGCAGTAGCGGGATAAGCAATCAGCCCCAGCATTTT. The variable domain in full, completed from reference TRBV5-1 and TRBJ1-5, reads KAGVTQTPRYLIKTRGQQVTLSCSPISGHRSVSWYQQTPGQGLQFLFEYFSETQRNKGNFPGRFSGRQFSNSRSEMNVSTLELGDSALYLCASSSGISNQPQHFGDGTRLSIL.

The rearrangement uses TRBV10-3 and TRBJ2-1; 9 bases line up with TRBD2. CDR1 and CDR2 (germline): ENHRY, SYGVKD. After removal of 11 bases from V and 3 bases from J, the junction contained 8 bases not matched to a gene. CDR3 length: 14 residues. CDR3 nucleotides: TGTGCCTCCACCACTAGCGGGCGCTACAATGAGCAGTTCTTC. This gives the protein CASTTSGRYNEQFF.

The chain uses TRBV12-1 and TRBJ2-4; TRBD2, the table's D call, lacks a check against the DNA. TRBV12-1 is recorded as a pseudogene. This CDR3 comprises 14 residues. The CDR3 bases are TGTGCCAGCAGCCAGAAGCGGGAAGGGAACATTCAGTACTTC. Residues: CASSQKREGNIQYF.

The chain is built from TRBV19 and TRBJ1-3; no definite D call. CDR1 is LNHDA and CDR2 is SQIVND in the germline V gene (reference sequence). The CDR3 has 15 residues. V dropped 4 bases and J dropped 4 bases, with 14 bases sitting between them. CDR3 bases: TGTGCCAGTAGTAAAGGTTCGGGGATCGGAAACACCATATATTTT. This gives the protein CASSKGSGIGNTIYF.

The J gene is TRBJ2-7, the V gene TRBV2; 13 nucleotides match TRBD2. Unmatched junction bases numbered 4, after V lost 7 bases and J lost 4 bases. CDR1 SNHLY and CDR2 FYNNEI come from the germline V gene. The CDR3 is made up of 14 amino acids. The CDR3 DNA reads TGTGCCAGCACCGAGACTAGCGGGAGGTACGAGCAGTACTTC. Protein: CASTETSGRYEQYF.

The sample holds a few counts of this clone. The CDR3 loop reads CASSQGTGGITEAFF. The CDR3 nucleotides read TGTGCCAGCTCACAAGGGACAGGGGGGATCACTGAAGCTTTCTTT. The V gene is TRBV18, the J gene TRBJ1-1; the match to TRBD1 covers 11 bases. CDR3 length: 15 residues. The J segment lost 4 bases and the V segment lost 4 bases, leaving 5 bases of the junction unmatched. The germline gives CDR1 KGHSH, CDR2 LQKENI.

This chain joins TRBV18 and TRBJ2-7; D not resolved. The CDR3 spans 13 residues. The germline V and J ends were trimmed by 2 bases and 1 base, with 6 bases remaining between them. CDR1 is KGHSH and CDR2 is LQKENI in the germline V gene. Here the CDR3 DNA reads TGTGCCAGCTCACCAGGAGATTCCTACGAGCAGTACTTC. Residues: CASSPGDSYEQYF.